Listed here is a single TCR beta chain. Its cognate antigen has yet to be identified. Base qualities are not provided; no much larger clone lies one nucleotide away. The data were obtained in a study of blood T cell repertoires in COVID-19 (dated by TCRdb to 2020 to 2022). In the study overall: The collaborator samples originated in the United States, Italy and Spain and spanned the acute and convalescent phases of COVID-19. The material from the prospective study consisted of cDNA or gDNA derived from T cells, B-cell-depleted T cells, or PBMCs. Deeply sampled blood TCRbeta repertoires from subjects exposed to, actively infected with, or recovered from COVID-19 were included in the dataset. The repertoires were made available in a free public database intended to serve as a resource for research on the immune response to SARS-CoV-2. Samples were obtained from the ongoing ImmuneRACE study (first 160 participants) and from over 1,000 subjects provided by 6 global collaborators. The sample metadata nearly always contained a de-identified subject ID, COVID-19 status, age in years and sex. HLA class I and class II types, where available, came from metadata supplied by the sample provider rather than from assay-based typing. Study-wide conclusions, independent of this receptor: How much clinical and demographic metadata was included differed by source and by participant, and the metadata was provided uncurated.

One collaborating source in Seattle enrolled patients while the patients were actively infected and followed the patients over time throughout the course of disease. Collaborating institutions collected whole blood in K2EDTA tubes following their own protocols. For TCRbeta analysis, collaborators shipped samples as frozen whole blood, isolated PBMCs, or DNA extracted from either of those sample types. Its CDR3 holds 14 amino acids, cysteine through phenylalanine. Only CDR3 DNA is held: 42 bases, read in frame from base 1. The germline V gene provides CDR1 SQVTM and CDR2 ANQGSEA. Trimming removed 3 bases from V and 0 bases from J, leaving 12 bases between the germline ends. TCRbeta CDR3 regions were amplified from genomic DNA using the immunoSEQ Assay, a bias-controlled multiplex PCR. The study's processing was this. Within the assay, amplification of reference gene primers was used to estimate how many nucleated cells each sample contained. To quantify the absolute abundance of each unique TCRbeta CDR3 rearrangement, sequence reads were collapsed and filtered. For each sample, productive Simpson clonality was calculated as the square root of Simpson's diversity index over productive rearrangements. TCRdb took over this immuneACCESS table, retaining in-frame rearrangements with V and J assigned. Such tables are incomplete; in checked studies, under half of the missing clones stem from an unresolved V gene, and the remainder is unexplained. The D gene and trimming were derived from the DNA, and the V and J assignments and clone size from that table. This sample lists 55,000 to 80,000 clones; around 82% were detected once. The ten most abundant clones make up 13% to 15% of the sample.

Sequencing used peripheral blood. The TCR was taken from a man between 60 and 75 years old with COVID-19, enrolled during active disease. The V and J genes are TRBV29-1 and TRBJ2-7; the D gene is possibly TRBD1, with 5 bases matching. The DNA sequence is as follows: TGCAGCGTTGATTCAGGACAATCCTCCTACGAGCAGTACTTC. Translated, this gives CSVDSGQSSYEQYF.